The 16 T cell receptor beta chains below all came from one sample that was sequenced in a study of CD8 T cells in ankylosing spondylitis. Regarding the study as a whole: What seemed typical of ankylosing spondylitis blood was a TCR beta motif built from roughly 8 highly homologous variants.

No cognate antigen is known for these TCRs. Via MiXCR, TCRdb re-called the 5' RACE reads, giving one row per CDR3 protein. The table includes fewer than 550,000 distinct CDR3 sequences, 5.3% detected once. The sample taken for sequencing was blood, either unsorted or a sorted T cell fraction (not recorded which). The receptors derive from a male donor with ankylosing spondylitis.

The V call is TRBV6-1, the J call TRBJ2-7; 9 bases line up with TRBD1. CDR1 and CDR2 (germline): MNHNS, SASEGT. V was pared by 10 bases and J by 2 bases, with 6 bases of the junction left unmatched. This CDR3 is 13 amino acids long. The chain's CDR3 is CATARDRAYEQYF. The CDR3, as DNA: TGTGCCACCGCCCGGGACAGGGCCTACGAGCAGTACTTC.

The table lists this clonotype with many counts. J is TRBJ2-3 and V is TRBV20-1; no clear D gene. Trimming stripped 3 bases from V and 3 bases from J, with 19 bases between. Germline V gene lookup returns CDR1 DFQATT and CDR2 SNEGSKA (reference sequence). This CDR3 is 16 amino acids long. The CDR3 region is CSARTTRRLKTDTQYF. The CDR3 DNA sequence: TGCAGTGCTAGGACGACGCGACGGCTTAAGACAGATACGCAGTATTTT.

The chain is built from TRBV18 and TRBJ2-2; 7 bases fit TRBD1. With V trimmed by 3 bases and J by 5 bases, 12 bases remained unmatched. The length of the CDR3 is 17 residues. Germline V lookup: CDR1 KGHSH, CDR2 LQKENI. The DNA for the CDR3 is TGTGCCAGCTCACCTTTCCGACAGGGTACATGGACCGGGGAGCTGTTTTTT. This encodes CASSPFRQGTWTGELFF.

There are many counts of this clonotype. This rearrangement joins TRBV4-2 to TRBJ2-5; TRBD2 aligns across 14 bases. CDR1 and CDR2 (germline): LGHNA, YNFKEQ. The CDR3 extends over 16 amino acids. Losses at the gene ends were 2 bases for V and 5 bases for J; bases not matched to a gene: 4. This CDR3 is CASSQRLAGGLETQYF. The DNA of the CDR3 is TGTGCCAGCAGCCAAAGACTAGCGGGGGGGCTGGAGACCCAGTACTTC.

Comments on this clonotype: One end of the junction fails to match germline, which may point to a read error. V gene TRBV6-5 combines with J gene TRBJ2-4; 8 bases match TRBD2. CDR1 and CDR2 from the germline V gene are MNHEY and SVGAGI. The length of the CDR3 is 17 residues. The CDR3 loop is CASSYSSGLVAQNIQYF. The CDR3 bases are TGTGCCAGCAGTTACTCCTCGGGACTAGTAGCCCAAAACATTCAGTACTTC.

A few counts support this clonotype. CDR3 sequence: CSAISWTGKYTDTQYF. The CDR3 DNA reads TGCAGTGCTATTTCCTGGACTGGGAAATACACAGATACGCAGTATTTT. The V and J genes are TRBV20-1 and TRBJ2-3, with D perhaps matching TRBD2 (5 bases). This CDR3 is built from 16 residues. Germline V gene lookup returns CDR1 DFQATT and CDR2 SNEGSKA (reference sequence). V lost 4 bases, J lost 2 bases, and 19 bases lay in between.

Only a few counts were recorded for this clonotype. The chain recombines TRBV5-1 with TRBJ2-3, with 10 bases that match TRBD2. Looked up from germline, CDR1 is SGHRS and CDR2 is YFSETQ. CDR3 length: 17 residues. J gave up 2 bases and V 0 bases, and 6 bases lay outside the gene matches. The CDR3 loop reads CASSLAVSGGATDTQYF. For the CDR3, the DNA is TGCGCCAGCAGCTTGGCGGTAAGCGGGGGGGCCACAGATACGCAGTATTTT.

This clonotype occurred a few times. CDR3 region: CATSRDETAGAFF. DNA for the CDR3: TGTGCCACCAGCAGAGATGAGACCGCCGGGGCTTTCTTT. V and J are TRBV15 and TRBJ1-1, with D unresolved. The CDR3 runs to 13 residues. The germline gives CDR1 LNHNV, CDR2 YYDKDF (reference sequence). V lost 0 bases and J lost 11, with 13 bases in between.

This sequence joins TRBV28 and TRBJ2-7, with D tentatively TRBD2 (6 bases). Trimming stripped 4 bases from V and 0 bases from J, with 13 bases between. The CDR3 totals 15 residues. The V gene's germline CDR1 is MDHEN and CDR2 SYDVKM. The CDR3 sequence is CASSYRRGSSYEQYF. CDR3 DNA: TGTGCCAGCAGTTACCGCCGGGGGAGCTCCTACGAGCAGTACTTC.

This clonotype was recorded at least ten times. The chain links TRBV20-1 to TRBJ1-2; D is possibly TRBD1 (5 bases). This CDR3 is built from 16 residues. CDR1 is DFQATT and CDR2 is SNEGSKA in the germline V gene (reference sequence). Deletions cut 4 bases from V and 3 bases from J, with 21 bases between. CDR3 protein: CSAKDSSDRNYYGYTF. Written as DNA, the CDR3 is TGCAGTGCTAAAGACAGCTCCGATCGAAACTACTATGGCTACACCTTC.

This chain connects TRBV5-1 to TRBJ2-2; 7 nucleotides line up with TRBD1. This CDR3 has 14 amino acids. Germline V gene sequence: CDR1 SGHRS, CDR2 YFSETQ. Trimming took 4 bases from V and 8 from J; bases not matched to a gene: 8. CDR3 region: CASSPTGPKGELFF. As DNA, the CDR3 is TGCGCCAGCAGCCCGACAGGGCCCAAGGGGGAGCTGTTTTTT.

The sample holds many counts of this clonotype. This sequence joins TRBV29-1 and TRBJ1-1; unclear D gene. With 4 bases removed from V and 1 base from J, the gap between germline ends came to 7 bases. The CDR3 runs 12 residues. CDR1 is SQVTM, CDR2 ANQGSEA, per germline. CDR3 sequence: CSVGRGNTEAFF. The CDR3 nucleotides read TGCAGCGTTGGGCGCGGGAACACTGAAGCTTTCTTT.

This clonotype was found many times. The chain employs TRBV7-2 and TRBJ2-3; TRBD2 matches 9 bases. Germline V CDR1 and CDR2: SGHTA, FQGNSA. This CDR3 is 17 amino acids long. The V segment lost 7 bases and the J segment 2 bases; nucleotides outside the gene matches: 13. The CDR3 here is CASTFSPSGDNTDTQYF. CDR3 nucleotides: TGTGCCAGCACCTTCTCCCCTAGCGGGGACAACACAGATACGCAGTATTTT. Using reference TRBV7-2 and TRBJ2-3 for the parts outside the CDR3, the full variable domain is GAGVSQSPSNKVTEKGKDVELRCDPISGHTALYWYRQSLGQGLEFLIYFQGNSAPDKSGLPSDRFSAERTGGSVSTLTIQRTQQEDSAVYLCASTFSPSGDNTDTQYFGPGTRLTVL.

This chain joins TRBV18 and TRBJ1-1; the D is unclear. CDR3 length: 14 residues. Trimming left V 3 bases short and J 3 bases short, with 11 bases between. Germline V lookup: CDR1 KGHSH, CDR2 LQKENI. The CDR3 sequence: CASSPPSQDTEAFF. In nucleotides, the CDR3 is TGTGCCAGCTCACCCCCCTCTCAGGACACTGAAGCTTTCTTT.

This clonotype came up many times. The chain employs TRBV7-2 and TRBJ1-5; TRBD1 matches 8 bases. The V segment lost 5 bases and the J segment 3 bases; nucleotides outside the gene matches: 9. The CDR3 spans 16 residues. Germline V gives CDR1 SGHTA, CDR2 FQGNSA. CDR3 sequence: CASSAPPTGANQPQHF. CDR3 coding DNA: TGTGCCAGCAGCGCTCCCCCGACAGGGGCCAATCAGCCCCAGCATTTT.

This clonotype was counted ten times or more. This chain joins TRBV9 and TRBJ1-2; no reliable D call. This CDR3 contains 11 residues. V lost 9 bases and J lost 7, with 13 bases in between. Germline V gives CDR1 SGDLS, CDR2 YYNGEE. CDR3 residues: CATFEGPGYTF. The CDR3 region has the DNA TGTGCCACTTTCGAGGGTCCTGGCTACACCTTC.